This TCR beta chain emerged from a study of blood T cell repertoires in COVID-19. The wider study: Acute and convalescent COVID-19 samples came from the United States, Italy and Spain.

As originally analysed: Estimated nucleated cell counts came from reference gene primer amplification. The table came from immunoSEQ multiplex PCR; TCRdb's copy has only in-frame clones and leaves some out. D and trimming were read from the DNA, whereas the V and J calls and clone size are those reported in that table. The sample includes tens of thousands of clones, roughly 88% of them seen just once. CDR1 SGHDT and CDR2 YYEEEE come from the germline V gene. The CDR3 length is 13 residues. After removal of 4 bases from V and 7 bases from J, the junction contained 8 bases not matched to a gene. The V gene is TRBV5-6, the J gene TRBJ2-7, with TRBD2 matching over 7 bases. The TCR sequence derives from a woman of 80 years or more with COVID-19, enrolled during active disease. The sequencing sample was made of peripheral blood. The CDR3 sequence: CASSRGEVWEQYF. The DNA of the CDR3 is TGTGCCAGCAGCCGGGGGGAAGTCTGGGAGCAGTACTTC.